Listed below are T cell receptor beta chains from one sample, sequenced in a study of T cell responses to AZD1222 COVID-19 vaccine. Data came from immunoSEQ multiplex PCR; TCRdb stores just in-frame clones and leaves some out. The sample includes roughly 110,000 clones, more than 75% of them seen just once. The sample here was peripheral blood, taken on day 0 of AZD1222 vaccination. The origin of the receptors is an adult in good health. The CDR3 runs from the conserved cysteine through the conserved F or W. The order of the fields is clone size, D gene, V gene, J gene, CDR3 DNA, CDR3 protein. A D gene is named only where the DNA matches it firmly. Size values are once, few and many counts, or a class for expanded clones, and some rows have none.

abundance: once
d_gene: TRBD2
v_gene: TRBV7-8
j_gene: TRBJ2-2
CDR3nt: TGTGCCAGCAGAAGGAATAGCGGGGGTACGAACACCGGGGAGCTGTTTTTT
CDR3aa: CASRRNSGGTNTGELFF

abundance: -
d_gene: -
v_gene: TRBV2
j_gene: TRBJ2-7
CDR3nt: TGTGCCAGCAGCGCGAACGCTATGGAGCAGTACTTC
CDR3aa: CASSANAMEQYF

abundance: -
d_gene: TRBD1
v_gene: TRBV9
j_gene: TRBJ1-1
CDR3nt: TGTGCCAGCAGCTTGGGACAGGGTAGTACTGAAGCTTTCTTT
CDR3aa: CASSLGQGSTEAFF

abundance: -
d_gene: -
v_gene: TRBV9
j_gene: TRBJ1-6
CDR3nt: TGTGCCAGCAGCGGCGTCTATTCACCCCTCCACTTT
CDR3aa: CASSGVYSPLHF

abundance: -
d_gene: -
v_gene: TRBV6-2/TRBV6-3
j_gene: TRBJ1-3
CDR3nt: TGTGCCAGCAGTTCCCCGACACGTTCCTCTGGAAACACCATATATTTT
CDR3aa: CASSSPTRSSGNTIYF

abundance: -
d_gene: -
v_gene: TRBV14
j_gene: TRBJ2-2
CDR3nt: TGTGCCAGCAGCTTAAGGGGAGAATGGGCCGGGGAGCTGTTTTTT
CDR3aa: CASSLRGEWAGELFF

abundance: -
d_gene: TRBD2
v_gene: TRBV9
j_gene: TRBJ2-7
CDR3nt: TGTGCCAGCAGCGTGGGGACTAGCGGGTTCTACGAGCAGTACTTC
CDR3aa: CASSVGTSGFYEQYF

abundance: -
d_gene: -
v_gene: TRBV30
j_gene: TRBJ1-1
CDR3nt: TGTGCCTGGATGGAGGGGGTCACTGAAGCTTTCTTT
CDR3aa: CAWMEGVTEAFF

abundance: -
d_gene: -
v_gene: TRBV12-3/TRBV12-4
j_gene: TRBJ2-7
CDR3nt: TGTGCCAGCCGCTCCTACGAGCAGTACTTC
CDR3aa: CASRSYEQYF

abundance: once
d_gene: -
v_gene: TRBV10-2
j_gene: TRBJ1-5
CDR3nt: TGCGCCAGCGAGACAGCTCCCTTGGGACTTAACAATCAGCCCCAGCATTTT
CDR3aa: CASETAPLGLNNQPQHF